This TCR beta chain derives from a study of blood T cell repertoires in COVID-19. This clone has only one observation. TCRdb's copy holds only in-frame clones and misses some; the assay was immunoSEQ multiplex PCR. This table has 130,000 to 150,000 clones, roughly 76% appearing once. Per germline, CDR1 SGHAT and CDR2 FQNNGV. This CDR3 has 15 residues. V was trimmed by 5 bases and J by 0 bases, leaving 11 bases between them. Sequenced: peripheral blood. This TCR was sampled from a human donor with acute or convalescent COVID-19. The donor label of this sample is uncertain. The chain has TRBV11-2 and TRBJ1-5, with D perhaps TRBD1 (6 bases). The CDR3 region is CASSPGEYSNQPQHF. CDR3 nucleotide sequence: TGTGCCAGCAGCCCAGGGGAGTATAGCAATCAGCCCCAGCATTTT.